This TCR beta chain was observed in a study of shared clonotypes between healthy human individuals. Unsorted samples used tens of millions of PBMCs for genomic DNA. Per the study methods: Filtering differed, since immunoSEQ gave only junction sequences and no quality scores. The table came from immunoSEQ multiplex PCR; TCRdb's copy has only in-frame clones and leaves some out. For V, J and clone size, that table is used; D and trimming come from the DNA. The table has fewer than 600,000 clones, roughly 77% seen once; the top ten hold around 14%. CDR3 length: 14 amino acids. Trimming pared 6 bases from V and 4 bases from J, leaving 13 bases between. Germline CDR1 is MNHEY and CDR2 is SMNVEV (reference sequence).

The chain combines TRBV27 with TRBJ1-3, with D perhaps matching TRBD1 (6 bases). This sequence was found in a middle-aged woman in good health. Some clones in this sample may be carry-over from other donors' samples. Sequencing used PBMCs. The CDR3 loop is CASREIGQGNTIYF. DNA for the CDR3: TGTGCCAGCAGGGAGATAGGACAGGGAAACACCATATATTTT.